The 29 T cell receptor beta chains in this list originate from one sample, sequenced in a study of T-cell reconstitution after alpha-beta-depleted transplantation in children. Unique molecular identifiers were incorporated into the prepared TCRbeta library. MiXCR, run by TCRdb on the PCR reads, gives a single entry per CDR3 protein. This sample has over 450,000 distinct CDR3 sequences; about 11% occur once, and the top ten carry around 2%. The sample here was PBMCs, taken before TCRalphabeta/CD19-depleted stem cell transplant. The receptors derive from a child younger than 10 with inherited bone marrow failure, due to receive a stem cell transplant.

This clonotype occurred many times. The CDR3 DNA reads as TGTGCCTGGGCCCCGGGGGCATCCTACGAGCAGTACTTC. It codes for CAWAPGASYEQYF. V usage is TRBV28 and J usage is TRBJ2-7; perhaps D is TRBD1 or TRBD2 (6 bases each). The CDR3 contains 13 residues. The germline V and J ends were trimmed by 11 bases and 1 base, with 15 bases remaining between them. Germline V gene sequence: CDR1 MDHEN, CDR2 SYDVKM.

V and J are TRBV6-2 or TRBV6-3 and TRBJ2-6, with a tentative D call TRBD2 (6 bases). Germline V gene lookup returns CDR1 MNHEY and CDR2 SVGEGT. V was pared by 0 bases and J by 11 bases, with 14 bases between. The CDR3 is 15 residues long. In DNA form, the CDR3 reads TGTGCCAGCAGTTACTCGTGGACTGGGGACTACGTCCTGACTTTC. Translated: CASSYSWTGDYVLTF.

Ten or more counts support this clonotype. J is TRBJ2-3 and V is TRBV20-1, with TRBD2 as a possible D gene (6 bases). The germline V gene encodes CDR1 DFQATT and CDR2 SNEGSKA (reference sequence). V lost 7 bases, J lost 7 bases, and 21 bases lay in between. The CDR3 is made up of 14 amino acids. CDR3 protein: CSEIGRDSSNTQYF. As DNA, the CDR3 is TGCAGTGAGATCGGACGGGACTCATCGAATACGCAGTATTTT.

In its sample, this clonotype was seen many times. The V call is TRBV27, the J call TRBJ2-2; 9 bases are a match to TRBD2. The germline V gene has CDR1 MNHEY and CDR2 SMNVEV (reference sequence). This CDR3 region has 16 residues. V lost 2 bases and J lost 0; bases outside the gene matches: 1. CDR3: CASSLAGGPNTGELFF. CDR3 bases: TGTGCCAGCAGTTTAGCGGGAGGGCCGAACACCGGGGAGCTGTTTTTT.

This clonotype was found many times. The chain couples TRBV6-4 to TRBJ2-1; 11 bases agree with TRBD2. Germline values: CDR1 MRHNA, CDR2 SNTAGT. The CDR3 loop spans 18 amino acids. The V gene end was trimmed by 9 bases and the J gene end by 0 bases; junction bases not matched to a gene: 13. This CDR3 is CASTVAGTSGSSYNEQFF. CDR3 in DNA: TGTGCCAGTACCGTGGCCGGGACTAGCGGTAGCTCCTACAATGAGCAGTTCTTC.

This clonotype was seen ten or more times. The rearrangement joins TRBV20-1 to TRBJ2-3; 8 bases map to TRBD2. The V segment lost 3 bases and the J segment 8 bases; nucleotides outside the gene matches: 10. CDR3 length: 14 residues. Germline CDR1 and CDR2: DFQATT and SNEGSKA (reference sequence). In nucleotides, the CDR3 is TGCAGTGCTAGCATACTAGCGGTCCGGGGTACGCAGTATTTT. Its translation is CSASILAVRGTQYF.

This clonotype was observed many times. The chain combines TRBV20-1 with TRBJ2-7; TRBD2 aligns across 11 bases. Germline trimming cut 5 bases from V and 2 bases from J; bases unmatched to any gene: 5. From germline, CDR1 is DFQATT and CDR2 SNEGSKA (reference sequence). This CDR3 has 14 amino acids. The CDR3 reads CSALTSGNTYEQYF. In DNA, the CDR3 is TGCAGTGCTCTGACTAGCGGGAATACCTACGAGCAGTACTTC.

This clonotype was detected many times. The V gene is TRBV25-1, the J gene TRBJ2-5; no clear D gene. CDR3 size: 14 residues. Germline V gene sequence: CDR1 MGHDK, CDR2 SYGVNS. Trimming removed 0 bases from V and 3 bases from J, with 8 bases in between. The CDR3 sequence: CASSEYSPEETQYF. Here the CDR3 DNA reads TGTGCCAGCAGTGAATATTCACCTGAAGAGACCCAGTACTTC.

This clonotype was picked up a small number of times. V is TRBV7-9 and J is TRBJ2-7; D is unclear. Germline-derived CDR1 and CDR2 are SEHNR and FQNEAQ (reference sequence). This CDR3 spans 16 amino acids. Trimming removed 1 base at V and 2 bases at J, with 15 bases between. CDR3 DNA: TGTGCCAGCAGCTTAGTTTTGGGCGGCGGCGCCTACGAGCAGTACTTC. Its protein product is CASSLVLGGGAYEQYF.

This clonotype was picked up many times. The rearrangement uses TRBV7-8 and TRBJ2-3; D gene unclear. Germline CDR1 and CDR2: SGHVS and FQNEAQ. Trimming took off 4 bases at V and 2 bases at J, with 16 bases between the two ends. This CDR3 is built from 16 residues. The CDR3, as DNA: TGTGCCAGCAGCTCCTGGGTCGGTGATCCCACAGATACGCAGTATTTT. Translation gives CASSSWVGDPTDTQYF.

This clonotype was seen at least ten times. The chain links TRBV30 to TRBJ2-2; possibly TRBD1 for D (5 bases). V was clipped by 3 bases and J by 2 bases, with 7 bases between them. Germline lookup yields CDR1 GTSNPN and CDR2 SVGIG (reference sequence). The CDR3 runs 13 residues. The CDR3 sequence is CAWRGPNTGELFF. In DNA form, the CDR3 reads TGTGCCTGGAGGGGGCCCAACACCGGGGAGCTGTTTTTT.

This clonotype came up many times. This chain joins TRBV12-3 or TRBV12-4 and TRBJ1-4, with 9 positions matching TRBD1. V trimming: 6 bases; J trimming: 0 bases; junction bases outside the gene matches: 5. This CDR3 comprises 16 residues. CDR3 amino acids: CASSRGQGATNEKLFF. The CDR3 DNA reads TGTGCCAGCAGCAGGGGACAGGGAGCAACTAATGAAAAACTGTTTTTT.

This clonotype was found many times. DNA of the CDR3: TGTGCCAGCAGTCACTCCGGACTAGCGGCCTACGAGCAGTACTTC. Translation: CASSHSGLAAYEQYF. The chain couples TRBV27 to TRBJ2-7, with 10 nucleotides matching TRBD2. Germline V lookup: CDR1 MNHEY, CDR2 SMNVEV (reference sequence). Trimming at V came to 5 bases and at J to 2 bases, leaving 6 bases not matched to a gene. This CDR3 contains 15 residues.

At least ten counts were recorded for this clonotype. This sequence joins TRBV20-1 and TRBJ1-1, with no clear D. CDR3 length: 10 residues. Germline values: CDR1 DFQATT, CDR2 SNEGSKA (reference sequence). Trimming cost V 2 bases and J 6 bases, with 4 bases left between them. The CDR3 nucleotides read TGCAGTGCTAGAAGAGCTGAAGCTTTCTTT. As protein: CSARRAEAFF.

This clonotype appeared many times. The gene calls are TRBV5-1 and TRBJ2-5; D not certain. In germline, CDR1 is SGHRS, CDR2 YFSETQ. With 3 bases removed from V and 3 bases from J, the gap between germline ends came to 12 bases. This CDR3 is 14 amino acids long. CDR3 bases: TGCGCCAGCAGCTCCGGACGGACCGAAGAGACCCAGTACTTC. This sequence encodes CASSSGRTEETQYF.

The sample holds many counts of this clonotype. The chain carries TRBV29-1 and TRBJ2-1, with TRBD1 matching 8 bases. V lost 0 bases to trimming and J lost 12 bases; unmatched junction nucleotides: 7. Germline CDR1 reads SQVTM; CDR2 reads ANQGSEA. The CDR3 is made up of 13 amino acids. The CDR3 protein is CSVEDLIQGVQFF. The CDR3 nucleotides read TGCAGCGTTGAAGATCTGATACAGGGGGTGCAGTTCTTC.

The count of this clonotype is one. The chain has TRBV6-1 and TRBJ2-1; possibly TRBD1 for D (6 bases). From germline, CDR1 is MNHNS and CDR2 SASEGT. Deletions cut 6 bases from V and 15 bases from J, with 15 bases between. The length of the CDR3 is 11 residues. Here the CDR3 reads CASRGTFQRFF. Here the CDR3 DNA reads TGTGCCAGCAGGGGGACATTTCAGCGGTTCTTC.

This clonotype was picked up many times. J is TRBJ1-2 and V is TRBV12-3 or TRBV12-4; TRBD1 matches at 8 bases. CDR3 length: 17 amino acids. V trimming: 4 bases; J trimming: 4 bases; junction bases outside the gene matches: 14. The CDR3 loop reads CASSYTPGQVYSYGYTF. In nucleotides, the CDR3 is TGTGCCAGCAGTTATACCCCGGGACAGGTCTATAGCTATGGCTACACCTTC.

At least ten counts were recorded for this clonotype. CDR3 amino acids: CASSSPLGLEYF. DNA for the CDR3: TGTGCCAGCAGTTCTCCCCTAGGACTCGAGTATTTT. The chain joins TRBV6-6 to TRBJ2-3; a weak D match, TRBD2 (5 bases). Trimming left V 4 bases short and J 13 bases short, with 15 bases between. CDR1 is MNHNY, CDR2 SVGAGI, per germline (reference sequence). CDR3 length equals 12 residues.

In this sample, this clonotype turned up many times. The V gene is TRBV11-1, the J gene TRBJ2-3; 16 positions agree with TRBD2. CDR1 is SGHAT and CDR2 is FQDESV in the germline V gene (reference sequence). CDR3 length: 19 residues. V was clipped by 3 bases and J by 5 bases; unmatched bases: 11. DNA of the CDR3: TGTGCCAGCAGCTTTCGGCCGGGACTAGCGGGAGGGCGGATAGATACGCAGTATTTT. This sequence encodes CASSFRPGLAGGRIDTQYF. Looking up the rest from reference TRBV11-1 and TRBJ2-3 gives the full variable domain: EAEVAQSPRYKITEKSQAVAFWCDPISGHATLYWYRQILGQGPELLVQFQDESVVDDSQLPKDRFSAERLKGVDSTLKIQPAELGDSAMYLCASSFRPGLAGGRIDTQYFGPGTRLTVL.

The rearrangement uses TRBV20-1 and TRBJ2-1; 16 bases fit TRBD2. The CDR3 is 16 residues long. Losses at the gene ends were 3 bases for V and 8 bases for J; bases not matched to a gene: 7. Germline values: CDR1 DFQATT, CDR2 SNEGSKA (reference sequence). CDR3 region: CSASGTSGRASDEQFF. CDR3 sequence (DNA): TGCAGTGCTAGCGGGACTAGCGGGAGGGCGTCTGATGAGCAGTTCTTC.

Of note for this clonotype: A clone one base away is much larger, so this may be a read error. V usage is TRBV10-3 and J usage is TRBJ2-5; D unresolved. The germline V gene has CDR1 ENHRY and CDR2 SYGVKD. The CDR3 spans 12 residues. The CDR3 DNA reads TGTGCCACCAGTGATACAAAAGAGACCCAGTACTTC. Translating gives CATSDTKETQYF.

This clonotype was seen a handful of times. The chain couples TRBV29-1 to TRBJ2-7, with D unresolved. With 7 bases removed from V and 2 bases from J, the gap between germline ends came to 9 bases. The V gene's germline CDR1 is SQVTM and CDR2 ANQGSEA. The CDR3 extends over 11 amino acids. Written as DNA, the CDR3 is TGCAGCGCAACAAGCCCCTACGAGCAGTACTTC. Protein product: CSATSPYEQYF.

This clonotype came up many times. In DNA, the CDR3 is TGTGCCAGCAGTGAATATAAAGATGGCTACACCTTC. It is translated as CASSEYKDGYTF. The rearrangement links TRBV25-1 to TRBJ1-2; no clear D gene. Deletions cut 0 bases from V and 6 bases from J, with 5 bases between. The length of the CDR3 is 12 residues. Germline CDR1 is MGHDK and CDR2 is SYGVNS.

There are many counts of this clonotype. The CDR3 spells CASSQSGRNIQYF. In nucleotides, the CDR3 is TGTGCCAGCAGCCAGAGCGGGAGAAACATTCAGTACTTC. The chain combines TRBV7-2 with TRBJ2-4; 8 bases fit TRBD2. V lost 5 bases, J lost 6 bases, and 3 bases stayed unmatched. CDR3 size: 13 residues. The V gene's germline CDR1 is SGHTA and CDR2 FQGNSA.

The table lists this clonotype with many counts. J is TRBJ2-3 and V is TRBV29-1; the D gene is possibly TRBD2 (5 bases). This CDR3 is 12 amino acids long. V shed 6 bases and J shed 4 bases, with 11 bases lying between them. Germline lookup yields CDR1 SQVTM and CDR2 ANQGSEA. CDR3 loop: CSVELGADTQYF. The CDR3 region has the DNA TGCAGCGTCGAGCTCGGGGCAGATACGCAGTATTTT.

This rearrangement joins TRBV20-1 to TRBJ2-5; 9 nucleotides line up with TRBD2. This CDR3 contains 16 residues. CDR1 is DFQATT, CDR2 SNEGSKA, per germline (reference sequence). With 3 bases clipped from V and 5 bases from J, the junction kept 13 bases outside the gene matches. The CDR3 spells CSASPRGRARGETQYF. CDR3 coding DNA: TGCAGTGCTAGTCCCCGCGGGAGGGCCCGTGGGGAGACCCAGTACTTC.

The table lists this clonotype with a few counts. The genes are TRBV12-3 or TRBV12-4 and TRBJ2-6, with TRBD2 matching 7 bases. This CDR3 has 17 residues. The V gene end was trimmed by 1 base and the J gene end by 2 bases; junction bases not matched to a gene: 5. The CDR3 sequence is CASSLDSGRAGANVLTF. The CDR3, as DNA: TGTGCCAGCAGTTTAGATAGCGGGCGGGCTGGGGCCAACGTCCTGACTTTC.

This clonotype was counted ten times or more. CDR3 nucleotide sequence: TGCAGTGGGGGGACCGCCTCTAACTATGGCTACACCTTC. It codes for CSGGTASNYGYTF. This sequence joins TRBV20-1 and TRBJ1-2, with a tentative D call TRBD1 (5 bases). CDR3 size: 13 residues. Trimming cost V 7 bases and J 0 bases, with 12 bases left between them. The germline gives CDR1 DFQATT, CDR2 SNEGSKA (reference sequence).